One sample yielded the 8 T cell receptor beta chains listed below, sequenced in a study of regulatory T cells in long-lasting Graves disease. Time point here: newly diagnosed GD, antithyroid drugs for less than 3 months. The TCR library used RNA extracted from PBMCs. TCR beta libraries were built with iRepertoire HTBI primers and Arm-PCR of CDR3 regions. One entry per CDR3 protein results from TCRdb running MiXCR on the multiplex PCR reads. In the table there are more than 400,000 distinct CDR3 sequences, about 15% of which are singletons. The same data also contributed to another study, on T cells in Graves' hyperthyroidism and ophthalmopathy.

The sequenced sample was peripheral blood mononuclear cells (PBMCs), obtained at new diagnosis, from a patient treated with antithyroid drugs. The receptors shown here come from a woman aged 25 to 39 with Graves disease.

With respect to this clonotype: A much bigger clone sits one base away, suggesting this may be a read error. V gene TRBV7-3 combines with J gene TRBJ1-4; possible D gene TRBD1, 6 bases. The CDR3 runs to 15 residues. The V gene's germline CDR1 is SGHTA and CDR2 FQGTGA. CDR3 region: CAGSLGQSKNEKLFF. The CDR3 DNA reads TGTGCCGGCAGCTTAGGACAGAGCAAGAATGAAAAACTGTTTTTT.

The chain links TRBV30 to TRBJ2-2; D unclear. The CDR3 loop spans 14 amino acids. Germline lookup yields CDR1 GTSNPN and CDR2 SVGIG (reference sequence). The V gene lost 2 bases and the J gene lost 5 bases, with 12 bases spanning the gap. The CDR3 DNA reads as TGTGCCTGGAGTACAACTACCCTAACCGGGGAGCTGTTTTTT. Translated: CAWSTTTLTGELFF.

CDR3 amino acids: CAWSVADEQFF. In DNA, the CDR3 is TGTGCCTGGAGTGTAGCGGATGAGCAGTTCTTC. The chain has TRBV30 and TRBJ2-1, with D perhaps matching TRBD2 (5 bases). The CDR3 extends over 11 amino acids. Germline CDR1 is GTSNPN and CDR2 is SVGIG (reference sequence). Between the trimmed V and J ends, which lost 0 bases and 8 bases, there was a span of 5 bases.

The sample holds many counts of this clonotype. This chain joins TRBV5-1 and TRBJ2-1; D is unresolved. The CDR3 is 15 amino acids. Germline CDR1 reads SGHRS; CDR2 reads YFSETQ. Trimming pared 2 bases from V and 0 bases from J, leaving 9 bases between. The CDR3 region has the DNA TGCGCCAGCAGCTTTGAAAGGGACTCCTACAATGAGCAGTTCTTC. Its translation: CASSFERDSYNEQFF.

J is TRBJ2-1 and V is TRBV3-1, with 10 bases identical to TRBD2. CDR1 and CDR2 from the germline V gene are LGHDT and YNNKEL (reference sequence). Losses at the gene ends were 4 bases for V and 13 bases for J; bases not matched to a gene: 13. There are 15 residues in the CDR3. DNA of the CDR3: TGTGCCAGCAGCCCCCTCCTAGCGGGAGATGGTGATCAGTTCTTC. Its translation is CASSPLLAGDGDQFF.

On this clonotype: A read error is possible here, since a much larger clone lies one base away. The chain is built from TRBV10-3 and TRBJ2-5; 9 nucleotides align to TRBD2. Germline V gene data show CDR1 as ENHRY and CDR2 as SYGVKD. The CDR3 consists of 17 residues. V was pared by 3 bases and J by 11 bases, with 19 bases of the junction left unmatched. The CDR3 DNA reads TGTGCCATCAGTGACCAATATGAAGCGGGAGGTCACGATGAGCAGTACTTC. Translated, it gives CAISDQYEAGGHDEQYF.

This clonotype was observed many times. V and J are TRBV6-5 and TRBJ2-5; D is unresolved. The germline CDR1 and CDR2 sequences are MNHEY and SVGAGI. Trimming left V 2 bases short and J 2 bases short, with 12 bases between. The CDR3 is 15 amino acids. The CDR3 DNA sequence: TGTGCCAGCAGTTACAACGGACGGACGCAAGAGACCCAGTACTTC. It is translated as CASSYNGRTQETQYF.

Turning to this clonotype: This may be a read error, as it is one base from a much larger clone. In this CDR3 the conserved last residue, phenylalanine or tryptophan, is missing, so a read error is likely. This chain connects TRBV7-9 to TRBJ2-3, with 8 bases aligning to TRBD1. V lost 5 bases, J lost 2 bases, and 9 bases stayed unmatched. The CDR3 runs to 16 residues. The V gene's germline CDR1 is SEHNR and CDR2 FQNEAQ (reference sequence). The CDR3 bases are TGTGCCAGCAGCCTCACCGGGACAGGATTCACAGATACGCAGTATCTT. As protein: CASSLTGTGFTDTQYL.